This TCR beta chain was found in a study of blood T cell repertoires in COVID-19. In the study overall: Spain, Italy and the United States supplied samples that represented acute and convalescent COVID-19.

Participant age was about 18 to 89 years, and participants resided in approximately 25 US areas. Participant reports of clinical history set cohort assignment. The CDR3 is 13 residues long. CDR1 LGHNT and CDR2 FRNRAP come from the germline V gene. Between the trimmed V and J ends, which lost 7 bases and 1 base, there was a span of 10 bases. TCRdb's table, derived via immunoSEQ multiplex PCR, lists solely in-frame clones and lacks some. The sample holds some 310,000 clones, approximately 89% seen once. J is TRBJ1-1 and V is TRBV12-5, with a possible D match to TRBD1 (5 bases). The clonotype was recovered from a woman in her twenties or thirties who had recovered from COVID-19. The source material was PBMCs or T cells enriched from blood (not recorded which). The CDR3 here is CASAQGWNTEAFF. For the CDR3, the DNA is TGTGCTAGTGCCCAGGGCTGGAACACTGAAGCTTTCTTT.